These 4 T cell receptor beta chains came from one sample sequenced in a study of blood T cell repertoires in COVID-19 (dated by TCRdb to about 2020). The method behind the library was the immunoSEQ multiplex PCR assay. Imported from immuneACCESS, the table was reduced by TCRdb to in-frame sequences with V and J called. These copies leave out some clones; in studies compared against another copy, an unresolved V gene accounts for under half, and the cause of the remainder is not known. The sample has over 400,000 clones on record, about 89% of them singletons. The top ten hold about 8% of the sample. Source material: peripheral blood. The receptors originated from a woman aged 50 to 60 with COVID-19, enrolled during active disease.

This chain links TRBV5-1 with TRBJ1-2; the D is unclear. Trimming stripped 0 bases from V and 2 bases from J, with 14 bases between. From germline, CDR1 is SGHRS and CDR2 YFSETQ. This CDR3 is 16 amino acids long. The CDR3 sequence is CASSLAGVGKNYGYTF. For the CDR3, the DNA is TGCGCCAGCAGCTTGGCCGGGGTAGGGAAGAACTATGGCTACACCTTC.

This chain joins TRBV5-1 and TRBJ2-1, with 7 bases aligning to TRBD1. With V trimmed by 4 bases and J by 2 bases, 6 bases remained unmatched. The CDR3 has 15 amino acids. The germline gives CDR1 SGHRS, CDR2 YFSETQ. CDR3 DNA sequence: TGCGCCAGCAGCCCCAGACAGGGCACCTACAATGAGCAGTTCTTC. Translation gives CASSPRQGTYNEQFF.

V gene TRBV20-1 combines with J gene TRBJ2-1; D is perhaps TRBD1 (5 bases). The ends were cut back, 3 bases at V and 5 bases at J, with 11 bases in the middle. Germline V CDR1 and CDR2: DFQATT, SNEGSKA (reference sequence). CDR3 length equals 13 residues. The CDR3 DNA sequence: TGCAGTGCTAGTACAGGACGAAACAATGAGCAGTTCTTC. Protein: CSASTGRNNEQFF.

CDR3 loop: CASSPTGFGETQYF. The CDR3 nucleotides are TGCGCCAGCAGCCCCACAGGGTTCGGAGAGACCCAGTACTTC. The chain employs TRBV5-1 and TRBJ2-5; TRBD1 might be the D (6 bases). Looked up from germline, CDR1 is SGHRS and CDR2 is YFSETQ. The V and J ends lost 4 bases and 4 bases respectively, with 14 bases between them. The CDR3 is 14 residues long.